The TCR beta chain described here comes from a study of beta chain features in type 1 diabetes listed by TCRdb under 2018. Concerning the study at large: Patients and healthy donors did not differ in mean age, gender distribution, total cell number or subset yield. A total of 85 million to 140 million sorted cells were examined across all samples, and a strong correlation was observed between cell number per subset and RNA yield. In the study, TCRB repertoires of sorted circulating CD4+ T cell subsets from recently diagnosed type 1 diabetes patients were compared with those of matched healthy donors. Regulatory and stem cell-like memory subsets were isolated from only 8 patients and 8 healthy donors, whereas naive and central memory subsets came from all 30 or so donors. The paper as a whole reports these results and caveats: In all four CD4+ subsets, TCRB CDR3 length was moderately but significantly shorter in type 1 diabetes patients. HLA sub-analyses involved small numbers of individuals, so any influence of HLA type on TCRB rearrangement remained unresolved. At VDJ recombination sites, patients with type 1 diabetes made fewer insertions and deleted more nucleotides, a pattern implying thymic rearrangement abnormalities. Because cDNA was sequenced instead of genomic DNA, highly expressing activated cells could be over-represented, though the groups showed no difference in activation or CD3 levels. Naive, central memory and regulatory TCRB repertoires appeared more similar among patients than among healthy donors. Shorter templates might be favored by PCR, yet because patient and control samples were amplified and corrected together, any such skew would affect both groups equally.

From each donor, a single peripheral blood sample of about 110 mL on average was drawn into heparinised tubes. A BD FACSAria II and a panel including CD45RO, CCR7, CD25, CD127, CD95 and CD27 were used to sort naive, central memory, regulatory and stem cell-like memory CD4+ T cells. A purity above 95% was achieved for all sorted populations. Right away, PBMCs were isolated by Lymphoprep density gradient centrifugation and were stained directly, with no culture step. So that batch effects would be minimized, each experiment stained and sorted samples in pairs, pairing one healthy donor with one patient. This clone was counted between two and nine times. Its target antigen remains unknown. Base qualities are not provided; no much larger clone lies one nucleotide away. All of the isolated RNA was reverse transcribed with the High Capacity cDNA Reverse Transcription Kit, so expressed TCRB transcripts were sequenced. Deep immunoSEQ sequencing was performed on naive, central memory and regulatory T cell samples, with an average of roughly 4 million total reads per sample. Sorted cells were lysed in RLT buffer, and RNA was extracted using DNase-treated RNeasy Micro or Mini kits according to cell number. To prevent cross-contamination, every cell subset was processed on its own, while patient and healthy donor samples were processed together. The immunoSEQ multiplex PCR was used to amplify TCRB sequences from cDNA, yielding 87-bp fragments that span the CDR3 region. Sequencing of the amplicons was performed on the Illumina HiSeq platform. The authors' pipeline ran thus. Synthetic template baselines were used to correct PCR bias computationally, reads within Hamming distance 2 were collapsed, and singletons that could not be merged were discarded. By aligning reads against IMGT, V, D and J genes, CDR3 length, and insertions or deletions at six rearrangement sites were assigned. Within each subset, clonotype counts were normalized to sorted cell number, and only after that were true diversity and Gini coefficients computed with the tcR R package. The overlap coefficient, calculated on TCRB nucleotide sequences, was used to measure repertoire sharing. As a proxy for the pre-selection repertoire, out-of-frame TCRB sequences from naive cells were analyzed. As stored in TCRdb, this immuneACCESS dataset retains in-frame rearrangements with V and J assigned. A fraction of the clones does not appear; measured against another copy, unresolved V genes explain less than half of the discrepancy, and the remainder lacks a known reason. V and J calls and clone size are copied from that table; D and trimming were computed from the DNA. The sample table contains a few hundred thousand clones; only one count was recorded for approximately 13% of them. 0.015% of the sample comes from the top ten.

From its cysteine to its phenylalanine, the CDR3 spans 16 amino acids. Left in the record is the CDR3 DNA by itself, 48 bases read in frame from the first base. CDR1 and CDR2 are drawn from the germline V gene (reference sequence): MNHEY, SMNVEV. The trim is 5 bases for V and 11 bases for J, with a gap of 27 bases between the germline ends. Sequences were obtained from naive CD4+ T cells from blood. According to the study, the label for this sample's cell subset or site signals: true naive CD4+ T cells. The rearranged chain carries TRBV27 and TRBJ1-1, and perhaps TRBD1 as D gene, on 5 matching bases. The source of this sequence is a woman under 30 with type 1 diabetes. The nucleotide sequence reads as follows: TGTGCCAGCAGTAGTTCAAGGGGCCGGTTTGAGTTCGTGGCTTTCTTT. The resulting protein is CASSSSRGRFEFVAFF.